Presented here are 16 T cell receptor beta chains from one specimen sequenced in a study of T cell clonality in common variable immunodeficiency. Sequenced by immunoSEQ multiplex PCR; TCRdb stores in-frame clones only, minus some. In total the sample includes about 66,000 clones, none of them seen once. Sequenced sample: peripheral blood mononuclear cells. These receptors were taken from a person aged 18 to 75 in good health.

This clone was counted many times. The observed sequence ends 3 residues before the CDR3 terminus, with the missing tail filled in from the germline J gene. This chain connects TRBV30 to TRBJ1-4; D uncertain. Trimming pared 5 bases from V and 8 bases from J, leaving 12 bases between. This CDR3 is 12 amino acids long. Germline values: CDR1 GTSNPN, CDR2 SVGIG (reference sequence). CDR3 in amino acids: CAWGGSEEKLFF. CDR3 DNA (partial): TGTGCCTGGGGAGGGTCCGAGGAAAAA.

This clone was counted at least ten times. The read terminates 3 residues before the CDR3 end, so the remaining end is supplied by the germline J gene. This chain connects TRBV2 to TRBJ2-7; D is possibly TRBD1 (5 bases). V lost 4 bases and J lost 1, with 11 bases in between. Germline CDR1 is SNHLY and CDR2 is FYNNEI. This CDR3 region has 14 residues. The DNA read from the CDR3 is TGTGCCAGCAGTGTGCAGGGTACGTCCTACGAG. Translating gives CASSVQGTSYE. The complete CDR3 reads CASSVQGTSYEQYF.

This clone appeared many times. The read halts 3 residues ahead of the CDR3 end, with the missing end drawn from the germline J gene. V and J are TRBV19 and TRBJ2-4; 13 bases align to TRBD2. V shed 4 bases and J 0 bases; nucleotides not matched to a gene: 6. This CDR3 spans 18 amino acids. CDR1 and CDR2 (germline): LNHDA, SQIVND (reference sequence). The CDR3 protein is CASSTGLAGALAKNIQYF. The DNA read from the CDR3 is TGTGCCAGTAGTACTGGACTAGCGGGGGCGCTAGCCAAAAACATT.

This clone was seen at least ten times. The read stops 3 residues short of the end of the CDR3; the missing end is completed from the germline J gene. This chain links TRBV11-2 with TRBJ2-7; 10 nucleotides agree with TRBD2. The length of the CDR3 is 15 residues. Germline CDR1 is SGHAT and CDR2 is FQNNGV. V lost 5 bases, J lost 4 bases, and 8 bases stayed unmatched. CDR3 DNA (partial): TGTGCCAGCAGCGACCGGAGGACTAGCGGTTACGAG. Translated, it gives CASSDRRTSGYE. The CDR3 in full is CASSDRRTSGYEQYF. Using reference TRBV11-2 and TRBJ2-7 for the parts outside the CDR3, the full variable domain is EAGVAQSPRYKIIEKRQSVAFWCNPISGHATLYWYQQILGQGPKLLIQFQNNGVVDDSQLPKDRFSAERLKGVDSTLKIQPAKLEDSAVYLCASSDRRTSGYEQYFGPGTRLTVT.

This clone has a count of ten or more. The read falls 3 residues short of the CDR3 end, and the missing part is taken from the germline J gene. The V gene is TRBV28, the J gene TRBJ2-1, with D tentatively TRBD1 (6 bases). The CDR3 loop spans 14 amino acids. V lost 6 bases and J lost 4, with 13 bases in between. Germline V gives CDR1 MDHEN, CDR2 SYDVKM. The CDR3 sequence is CASRQGTIYNEQFF. The part of the CDR3 DNA that was read is TGTGCCAGCAGGCAAGGGACAATTTACAATGAG. Variable domain in full (rest from reference TRBV28 and TRBJ2-1): DVKVTQSSRYLVKRTGEKVFLECVQDMDHENMFWYRQDPGLGLRLIYFSYDVKMKEKGDIPEGYSVSREKKERFSLILESASTNQTSMYLCASRQGTIYNEQFFGPGTRLTVL.

Many counts were recorded for this clone. The chain's CDR3 is CASSSQGNYGYTF. The part of the CDR3 DNA that was read is TGTGCCAGCAGCTCACAGGGTAACTATGGC. This chain joins TRBV13 and TRBJ1-2, with D possibly being TRBD1 (6 bases). With the read ending 3 residues before the CDR3 end, the germline J gene is used to fill in that end. The CDR3 has 13 amino acids. Trimming took 4 bases from V and 1 from J, leaving 7 bases between them. The germline V gene encodes CDR1 PRHDT and CDR2 FYEKMQ (reference sequence). The full variable domain, completed using reference TRBV13 and TRBJ1-2, is AAGVIQSPRHLIKEKRETATLKCYPIPRHDTVYWYQQGPGQDPQFLISFYEKMQSDKGSIPDRFSAQQFSDYHSELNMSSLELGDSALYFCASSSQGNYGYTFGSGTRLTVV.

This clone was counted ten times or more. The CDR3 is cut off 3 residues early in the read; its end comes from the germline J gene. This chain links TRBV10-3 with TRBJ2-7, with D perhaps matching TRBD1 (8 bases). This CDR3 has 14 amino acids. V shed 6 bases and J shed 3 bases, with 15 bases lying between them. Germline V gene lookup returns CDR1 ENHRY and CDR2 SYGVKD. The CDR3 DNA, read in part, is TGTGCCATCAGCAACAGGGGGGGGAACTACGAG. It codes for CAISNRGGNYE. From start to end, the CDR3 is CAISNRGGNYEQYF.

This clone was seen ten or more times. The part of the CDR3 DNA that was read is TGTGCCAGCAGCGGGGACGACAGGGGACTGAACACTGAA. Translated, it gives CASSGDDRGLNTE. The whole CDR3 is CASSGDDRGLNTEAFF. The chain has TRBV2 and TRBJ1-1; 8 nucleotides match TRBD1. Read coverage stops 3 residues before the CDR3 terminus; the germline J gene supplies the remainder. CDR1 is SNHLY and CDR2 is FYNNEI in the germline V gene. There are 16 residues in the CDR3. J lost 0 bases, V lost 6 bases, and 9 bases had no gene match. The full variable domain, rest sourced from reference TRBV2 and TRBJ1-1, is EPEVTQTPSHQVTQMGQEVILRCVPISNHLYFYWYRQILGQKVEFLVSFYNNEISEKSEIFDDQFSVERPDGSNFTLKIRSTKLEDSAMYFCASSGDDRGLNTEAFFGQGTRLTVV.

This clone showed up many times. The read ends 3 residues shy of where the CDR3 ends; the end is completed using the germline J gene. The rearrangement links TRBV28 to TRBJ2-3, with 7 nucleotides matching TRBD1. V gave up 2 bases and J gave up 5 bases; unmatched junction bases: 1. Per germline, CDR1 MDHEN and CDR2 SYDVKM. The CDR3 has 13 amino acids. Incomplete CDR3 DNA: TGTGCCAGCAGTTTAGCAGGGGGAGATACG. It codes for CASSLAGGDT. The CDR3 in full is CASSLAGGDTQYF.

This clone was picked up many times. The read gets to within 3 residues of the CDR3 end, and the germline J gene fills in the rest. This chain joins TRBV5-4 and TRBJ2-7; 11 bases are shared with TRBD2. The CDR3 has 16 amino acids. The V gene's germline CDR1 is SGHNT and CDR2 YYREEE (reference sequence). V dropped 5 bases and J dropped 4; count of bases not matched to a gene: 11. Partial CDR3 DNA: TGTGCCAGCAGTTCATTTACTAGCGGGAGTTCTTACGAG. Translation gives CASSSFTSGSSYE. The entire CDR3 is CASSSFTSGSSYEQYF.

This clone was picked up many times. The read gets to within 3 residues of the CDR3 end, and the germline J gene fills in the rest. The V gene is TRBV28, the J gene TRBJ1-2; weak D call: TRBD1 (6 bases). Germline V gives CDR1 MDHEN, CDR2 SYDVKM. There are 12 residues in the CDR3. CDR3 in amino acids: CASSRTGLGYTF. CDR3 DNA (partial): TGTGCCAGCAGTCGTACAGGGTTAGGC.

This clone was detected many times. The DNA ends 3 residues before the CDR3 does, and the rest of the CDR3 is filled in from the germline J gene. This chain uses TRBV5-1 with TRBJ2-4; 7 bases fit TRBD1. Germline trimming cut 4 bases from V and 8 bases from J; bases unmatched to any gene: 9. The CDR3 contains 14 residues. CDR1 and CDR2 from the germline V gene are SGHRS and YFSETQ. The sequenced CDR3 bases are TGCGCCAGCAGCCACCCCGGGACAGCGGACATT. Translating it yields CASSHPGTADI. The CDR3 in full is CASSHPGTADIQYF. Together with reference TRBV5-1 and TRBJ2-4, the CDR3 gives the full variable domain: KAGVTQTPRYLIKTRGQQVTLSCSPISGHRSVSWYQQTPGQGLQFLFEYFSETQRNKGNFPGRFSGRQFSNSRSEMNVSTLELGDSALYLCASSHPGTADIQYFGAGTRLSVL.

This clone was found many times. The read halts 3 residues ahead of the CDR3 end, with the missing end drawn from the germline J gene. The chain has TRBV10-3 and TRBJ2-2; D assignment may be TRBD1 or TRBD2 (6 bases each). V lost 6 bases and J lost 7, with 18 bases in between. This CDR3 has 15 amino acids. Germline CDR1 ENHRY, CDR2 SYGVKD. The part of the CDR3 DNA that was read is TGTGCCATCAGGGAACAGGGAGGAACGGGCGGGGAG. Translated, it gives CAIREQGGTGGE. The whole CDR3 protein reads CAIREQGGTGGELFF.

This clone was recorded at least ten times. The read finishes 3 residues shy of the CDR3 end, and the germline J gene is used to complete it. The chain has TRBV20-1 and TRBJ1-3; D might be TRBD1 (6 bases). In germline, CDR1 is DFQATT, CDR2 SNEGSKA (reference sequence). Trimming shortened V by 0 bases and J by 0 bases, and 12 bases separated the two germline ends. CDR3 size: 16 residues. CDR3 amino acids: CSARDPGQSSGNTIYF. The sequenced CDR3 bases are TGCAGTGCTAGAGACCCGGGACAAAGCTCTGGAAACACC.

This clone was recorded at least ten times. The sequence runs out 3 residues before the end of the CDR3; the remainder is reconstructed from the germline J gene. The V and J genes are TRBV28 and TRBJ2-7; 8 bases line up with TRBD1. Germline lookup yields CDR1 MDHEN and CDR2 SYDVKM. This CDR3 has 13 residues. V lost 10 bases to trimming and J lost 0 bases; unmatched junction nucleotides: 5. The part of the CDR3 DNA that was read is TGTGCCACCGGACAGGGTGGCTCCTACGAG. Protein product: CATGQGGSYE. The whole CDR3 protein reads CATGQGGSYEQYF.

This clone was observed many times. The CDR3 extends 3 residues past the end of the read, so its final part is completed from the germline J gene. The chain recombines TRBV12-3 or TRBV12-4 with TRBJ2-1; the D gene is possibly TRBD1 (6 bases). V lost 6 bases, J lost 8 bases, and 17 bases lay in between. This CDR3 spans 14 amino acids. CDR3 bases read: TGTGCCAGCAGACGGGACAAAAGGTACCATGAG. Translated: CASRRDKRYHE. The CDR3 in its entirety is CASRRDKRYHEQFF.